Below, 4 T cell receptor beta chains from the same sample are listed, as sequenced in a study of preoperative IRX-2 immunotherapy in early breast cancer. Assay used: immunoSEQ multiplex PCR; TCRdb lists only in-frame clones, some missing. Among 35,000 to 45,000 clones listed, around 82% were seen once. The treatment denotes: preoperative locoregional IRX-2 cytokine immunotherapy. This specimen consisted of lymph node tissue, obtained after IRX-2 immunotherapy. Receptors were obtained from a human donor with breast cancer.

The chain is built from TRBV5-1 and TRBJ2-7; the D is unclear. The CDR3 totals 14 residues. Germline CDR1 SGHRS, CDR2 YFSETQ. V was pared by 0 bases and J by 2 bases, with 9 bases between. In nucleotides, the CDR3 is TGCGCCAGCAGCTTGGGTGCGGTAGCCTACGAGCAGTACTTC. As protein: CASSLGAVAYEQYF.

The rearrangement links TRBV6-8 to TRBJ1-2; 9 bases fit TRBD1. V shed 8 bases, J shed 3 bases, and the junction held 10 bases outside the gene matches. This CDR3 spans 15 amino acids. The V gene's germline CDR1 is MNHGY and CDR2 SAAAGT. The CDR3 is CASSPAGQGHYGYTF. DNA for the CDR3: TGTGCCAGCTCCCCCGCGGGACAGGGCCACTATGGCTACACCTTC.

V usage is TRBV1 and J usage is TRBJ2-3; TRBD2, as called in the table, went unchecked against the DNA. TRBV1 is a pseudogene segment. The CDR3 has 15 amino acids. The CDR3 DNA sequence: TGCGCCAGCAGCGGACGGGCGGGACCCACAGATACGCAGTATTTT. Protein: CASSGRAGPTDTQYF.

V gene TRBV19 combines with J gene TRBJ1-6, with 7 bases identical to TRBD1. V lost 1 base to trimming and J lost 6 bases; unmatched junction nucleotides: 3. There are 15 residues in the CDR3. Germline V lookup: CDR1 LNHDA, CDR2 SQIVND (reference sequence). CDR3 amino acids: CASSIGTGANSPLHF. The CDR3 DNA reads as TGTGCCAGTAGTATAGGGACAGGCGCTAATTCACCCCTCCACTTT. The full variable domain, its missing parts supplied by reference TRBV19 and TRBJ1-6, is DGGITQSPKYLFRKEGQNVTLSCEQNLNHDAMYWYRQDPGQGLRLIYYSQIVNDFQKGDIAEGYSVSREKKESFPLTVTSAQKNPTAFYLCASSIGTGANSPLHFGNGTRLTVT.